These 21 T cell receptor beta chains originate from one sample sequenced in a study of blood T cell repertoires in COVID-19. Measured with immunoSEQ multiplex PCR; TCRdb has only the in-frame clones, and not every one. The sample carries more than 35,000 clones, more than 75% recorded once. Sequences were obtained from peripheral blood. All receptors derive from a human donor in a cohort sampled during active COVID-19.

CDR3 region: CASSQVTGNGYTF. For the CDR3, the DNA is TGTGCCAGCAGCCAAGTGACGGGGAACGGCTACACCTTC. The chain is built from TRBV3-1 (or the pseudogene TRBV3-2) and TRBJ1-2; no definite D call. Trimming took 1 base from V and 8 from J, leaving 11 bases between them. CDR1 LGHDT and CDR2 YNNKEL come from the germline V gene (reference sequence). This CDR3 has 13 amino acids.

This sequence joins TRBV7-3 and TRBJ2-1; 7 nucleotides line up with TRBD2. CDR1 and CDR2 from the germline V gene are SGHTA and FQGTGA. The CDR3 length is 16 residues. The V segment lost 1 base and the J segment 3 bases; nucleotides outside the gene matches: 6. The CDR3 region is CASSLNAGDYYNEQFF. The CDR3, as DNA: TGTGCCAGCAGCTTAAATGCGGGGGACTACTACAATGAGCAGTTCTTC. Full variable domain (outside the CDR3, taken from reference TRBV7-3 and TRBJ2-1): GAGVSQTPSNKVTEKGKYVELRCDPISGHTALYWYRQSLGQGPEFLIYFQGTGAADDSGLPNDRFFAVRPEGSVSTLKIQRTERGDSAVYLCASSLNAGDYYNEQFFGPGTRLTVL.

V usage is TRBV19 and J usage is TRBJ1-1; 8 nucleotides align to TRBD1. This CDR3 region has 15 residues. CDR1 and CDR2 from the germline V gene are LNHDA and SQIVND (reference sequence). V gave up 4 bases and J gave up 5 bases; unmatched junction bases: 9. The CDR3 coding sequence is TGTGCCAGTAGTAGACAGGGGCTTGACAGGACTGAAGCTTTCTTT. Amino acids: CASSRQGLDRTEAFF.

This chain links TRBV7-9 with TRBJ2-5, with D tentatively TRBD1 (5 bases). This CDR3 spans 16 amino acids. V was shortened by 1 base and J by 5 bases, with 17 bases between the two germline ends. Germline CDR1 reads SEHNR; CDR2 reads FQNEAQ (reference sequence). The CDR3 is CASSLVGSARVETQYF. The CDR3 DNA sequence: TGTGCCAGCAGCTTAGTTGGGTCAGCCAGGGTGGAGACCCAGTACTTC.

The sample holds one count of this clone. CDR3 sequence: CASSSSGTEQFF. The CDR3, as DNA: TGTGCCAGCAGCTCCTCCGGGACAGAGCAGTTCTTC. The chain links TRBV11-2 to TRBJ2-1; tentative D call: TRBD1 (6 bases). The CDR3 contains 12 residues. Germline V CDR1 and CDR2: SGHAT, FQNNGV. V was pared by 4 bases and J by 10 bases, with 11 bases between.

The V and J genes are TRBV7-6 and TRBJ2-7, with D perhaps TRBD1 (7 bases). CDR1 and CDR2 (germline): SGHVS, FNYEAQ. Trimming cost V 2 bases and J 2 bases, with 13 bases left between them. The CDR3 totals 15 residues. The CDR3 DNA reads as TGTGCCAGCAGCTTATGGGCAGGGGGGACCTACGAGCAGTACTTC. Translated, it gives CASSLWAGGTYEQYF.

Concerning this clone: A read error may account for a junction end that differs from germline. The V and J genes are TRBV7-7 and TRBJ2-2; a possible D gene is TRBD2 (5 bases). CDR3 size: 15 residues. Germline V lookup: CDR1 SSHAT, CDR2 FNYEAQ (reference sequence). The CDR3 sequence is CASSPQTVGAGELFF. CDR3 sequence (DNA): TGTGCTAGCAGCCCACAGACGGTCGGGGCCGGGGAGCTGTTTTTT.

This rearrangement joins TRBV21-1 to TRBJ2-3; the DNA was not compared with TRBD2, the D call given in the table. TRBV21-1 counts as a pseudogene. CDR3 length: 15 residues. Here the CDR3 DNA reads TGTGCCAGCAGTCCCAGCGGGAGGGCCGGAGATACGCAGTATTTT. Translated: CASSPSGRAGDTQYF.

The gene calls are TRBV6-5 and TRBJ1-1; 8 positions agree with TRBD1. The CDR3 is 15 residues long. The ends lost 7 bases at V and 4 bases at J; junction bases unmatched: 11. Per the germline V gene, CDR1 is MNHEY and CDR2 is SVGAGI. This chain's CDR3 is CASTDRDIERTEAFF. The CDR3 DNA follows: TGTGCCAGCACGGACAGGGACATTGAACGCACTGAAGCTTTCTTT.

The chain uses TRBV28 and TRBJ2-7; 7 nucleotides align to TRBD1. CDR3 length: 15 amino acids. Germline loops: CDR1 MDHEN, CDR2 SYDVKM. The ends lost 6 bases at V and 9 bases at J; junction bases unmatched: 17. The CDR3 sequence is CASSPSNRDSGRQYF. CDR3 nucleotide sequence: TGTGCCAGCAGCCCTTCAAACCGGGACAGTGGACGGCAGTACTTC. Full variable domain (rest looked up from reference TRBV28 and TRBJ2-7): DVKVTQSSRYLVKRTGEKVFLECVQDMDHENMFWYRQDPGLGLRLIYFSYDVKMKEKGDIPEGYSVSREKKERFSLILESASTNQTSMYLCASSPSNRDSGRQYFGPGTRLTVT.

This rearrangement joins TRBV2 to TRBJ1-3; a possible D gene is TRBD1 (6 bases). V was cut by 10 bases and J by 3 bases, with 13 bases left in between. CDR3 size: 13 residues. Looked up from germline, CDR1 is SNHLY and CDR2 is FYNNEI. The CDR3 loop is CATLRGYGNTIYF. CDR3 DNA: TGTGCCACCCTAAGGGGGTATGGAAACACCATATATTTT.

The V call is TRBV10-3, the J call TRBJ2-2; a possible D gene is TRBD2 (7 bases). The length of the CDR3 is 14 residues. Germline assignment: CDR1 ENHRY and CDR2 SYGVKD. Trimming shortened V by 5 bases and J by 3 bases, and 10 bases separated the two germline ends. The CDR3 coding sequence is TGTGCCATCAGTAAAGGGGGGGACACCGGGGAGCTGTTTTTT. It specifies CAISKGGDTGELFF.

The gene calls are TRBV28 and TRBJ1-2; a possible D gene is TRBD1 (5 bases). Trimming stripped 5 bases from V and 3 bases from J, with 16 bases between. Germline assignment: CDR1 MDHEN and CDR2 SYDVKM. This CDR3 region has 15 residues. The CDR3 DNA is TGTGCCAGCAGTCCCCGCAGGGTAGGGGACTATGGCTACACCTTC. Translated: CASSPRRVGDYGYTF.

The chain is built from TRBV5-4 and TRBJ2-5; TRBD2 agrees at 8 bases. Germline V gene lookup returns CDR1 SGHNT and CDR2 YYREEE (reference sequence). CDR3 size: 12 residues. Trimming at V came to 9 bases and at J to 2 bases, leaving 3 bases not matched to a gene. The CDR3 region has the DNA TGTGCCATCGGGACTAGGCAAGAGACCCAGTACTTC. This gives the protein CAIGTRQETQYF. The complete variable domain, with remaining parts taken from reference TRBV5-4 and TRBJ2-5, reads ETGVTQSPTHLIKTRGQQVTLRCSSQSGHNTVSWYQQALGQGPQFIFQYYREEENGRGNFPPRFSGLQFPNYSSELNVNALELDDSALYLCAIGTRQETQYFGPGTRLLVL.

This clone was counted a single time. The J gene is TRBJ1-1, the V gene TRBV7-8; perhaps TRBD1 as D (5 bases). The V end lost 0 bases, the J end lost 3 bases, and 11 bases lay between the germline ends. The CDR3 covers 15 residues. CDR1 SGHVS and CDR2 FQNEAQ come from the germline V gene. The CDR3 region is CASSLAVWGDTEAFF. In nucleotides, the CDR3 is TGTGCCAGCAGCTTAGCTGTATGGGGGGACACTGAAGCTTTCTTT.

This clone was counted only a few times. This chain connects TRBV28 to TRBJ1-5; possibly TRBD1 for D (5 bases). V lost 1 base and J lost 0, with 10 bases in between. The germline CDR1 and CDR2 sequences are MDHEN and SYDVKM. This CDR3 is built from 16 residues. CDR3 amino acids: CASSLSPGNSNQPQHF. CDR3 coding DNA: TGTGCCAGCAGTTTATCCCCAGGGAATAGCAATCAGCCCCAGCATTTT.

This chain joins TRBV27 and TRBJ2-7; 11 nucleotides line up with TRBD2. Germline CDR1 MNHEY, CDR2 SMNVEV (reference sequence). The CDR3 totals 16 residues. V gave up 5 bases and J gave up 2 bases; unmatched junction bases: 8. CDR3 in amino acids: CASSIRGLADPYEQYF. The CDR3 nucleotides read TGTGCCAGCAGTATAAGGGGACTAGCGGATCCCTACGAGCAGTACTTC.

This chain links TRBV4-1 with TRBJ1-5; 7 bases agree with TRBD1. With 0 bases clipped from V and 5 bases from J, the junction kept 1 base outside the gene matches. CDR3 size: 14 residues. Germline CDR1 and CDR2: MGHRA and YSYEKL. CDR3 sequence (DNA): TGCGCCAGCAGCCAAGAGGGACAGTATCAGCCCCAGCATTTT. It is translated as CASSQEGQYQPQHF.

V gene TRBV4-1 combines with J gene TRBJ2-5; D is unclear. With 0 bases removed from V and 7 bases from J, the gap between germline ends came to 12 bases. The CDR3 runs to 14 residues. The V gene's germline CDR1 is MGHRA and CDR2 YSYEKL. The CDR3 reads CASSQEGTAGTQYF. In DNA form, the CDR3 reads TGCGCCAGCAGCCAAGAAGGAACAGCCGGGACCCAGTACTTC.

V gene TRBV19 combines with J gene TRBJ1-2, with a tentative D call TRBD1 (6 bases). Deletions cut 3 bases from V and 2 bases from J, with 10 bases between. The CDR3 spans 14 residues. Per the germline V gene, CDR1 is LNHDA and CDR2 is SQIVND (reference sequence). The DNA of the CDR3 is TGTGCCAGTAGTATGGGGAGGGGGAACTATGGCTACACCTTC. This encodes CASSMGRGNYGYTF.

The rearrangement uses TRBV9 and TRBJ2-5, with 8 bases matching TRBD2. Germline assignment: CDR1 SGDLS and CDR2 YYNGEE. The V and J ends lost 4 bases and 3 bases, in that order; junction bases with no gene match: 11. The CDR3 length is 16 residues. CDR3 amino acids: CASSPSSGGLEETQYF. CDR3 nucleotide sequence: TGTGCCAGCAGCCCAAGTTCGGGAGGGCTGGAAGAGACCCAGTACTTC.